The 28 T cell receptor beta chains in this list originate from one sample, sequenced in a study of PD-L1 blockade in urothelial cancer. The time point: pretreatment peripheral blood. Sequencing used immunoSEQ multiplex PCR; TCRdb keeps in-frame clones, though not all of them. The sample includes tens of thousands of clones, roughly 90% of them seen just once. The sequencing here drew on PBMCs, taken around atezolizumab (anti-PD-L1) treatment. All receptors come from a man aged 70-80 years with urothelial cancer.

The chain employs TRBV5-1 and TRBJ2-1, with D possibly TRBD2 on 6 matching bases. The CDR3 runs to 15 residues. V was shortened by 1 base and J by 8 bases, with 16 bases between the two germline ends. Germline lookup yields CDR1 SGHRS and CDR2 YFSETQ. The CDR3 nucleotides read TGCGCCAGCAGCTTGTGGGGGGAGCTAGGCCATGAGCAGTTCTTC. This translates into CASSLWGELGHEQFF.

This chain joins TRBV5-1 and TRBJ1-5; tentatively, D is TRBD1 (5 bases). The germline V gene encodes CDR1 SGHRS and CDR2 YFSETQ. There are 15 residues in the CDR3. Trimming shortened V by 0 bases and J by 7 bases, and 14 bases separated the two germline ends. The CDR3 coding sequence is TGCGCCAGCAGCTTGGAGGGGCGGAGGGAACAGCCCCAGCATTTT. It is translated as CASSLEGRREQPQHF.

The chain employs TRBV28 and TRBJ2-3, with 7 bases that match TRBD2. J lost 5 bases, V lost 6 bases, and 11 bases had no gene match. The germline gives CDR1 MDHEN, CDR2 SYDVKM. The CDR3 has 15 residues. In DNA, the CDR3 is TGTGCCAGCAGCATGAGCGGGATCCACCTAGATACGCAGTATTTT. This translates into CASSMSGIHLDTQYF.

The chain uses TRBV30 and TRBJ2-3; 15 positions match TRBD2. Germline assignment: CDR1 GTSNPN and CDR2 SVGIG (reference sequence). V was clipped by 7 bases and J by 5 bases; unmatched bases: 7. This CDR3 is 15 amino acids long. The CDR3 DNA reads TGTGCCTCAACCGGACTAGCGGGGGGGGGAGATACGCAGTATTTT. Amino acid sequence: CASTGLAGGGDTQYF.

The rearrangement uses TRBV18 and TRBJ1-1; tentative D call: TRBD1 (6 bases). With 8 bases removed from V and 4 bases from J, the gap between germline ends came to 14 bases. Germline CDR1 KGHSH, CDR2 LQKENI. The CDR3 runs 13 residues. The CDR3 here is CASVPGVSTEAFF. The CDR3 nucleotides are TGTGCCAGCGTACCAGGGGTGAGCACTGAAGCTTTCTTT.

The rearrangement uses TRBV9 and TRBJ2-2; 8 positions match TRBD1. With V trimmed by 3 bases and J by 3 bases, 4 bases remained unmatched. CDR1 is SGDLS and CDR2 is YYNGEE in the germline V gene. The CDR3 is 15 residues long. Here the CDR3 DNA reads TGTGCCAGCAGCGCTCCAGGGGGCCACACCGGGGAGCTGTTTTTT. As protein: CASSAPGGHTGELFF.

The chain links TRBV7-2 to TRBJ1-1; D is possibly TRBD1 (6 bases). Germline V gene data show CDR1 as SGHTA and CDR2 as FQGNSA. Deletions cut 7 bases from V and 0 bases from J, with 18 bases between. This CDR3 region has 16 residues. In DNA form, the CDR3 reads TGTGCCAGCACCCAATTCTCAGGGGTTATGAACACTGAAGCTTTCTTT. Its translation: CASTQFSGVMNTEAFF.

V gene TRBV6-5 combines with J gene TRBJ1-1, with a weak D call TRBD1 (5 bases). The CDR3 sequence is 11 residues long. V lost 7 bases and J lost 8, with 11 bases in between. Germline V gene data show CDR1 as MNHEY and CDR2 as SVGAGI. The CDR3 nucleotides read TGTGCCAGCACCCAGGGCAGGGAAGCTTTCTTT. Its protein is CASTQGREAFF.

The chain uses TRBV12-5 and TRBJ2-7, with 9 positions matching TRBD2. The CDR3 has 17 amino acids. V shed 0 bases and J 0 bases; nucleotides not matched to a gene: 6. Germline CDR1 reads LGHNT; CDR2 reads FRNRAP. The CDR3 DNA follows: TGTGCTAGTGGTTTGGTACTAGCGGGCAGGAGCTCCTACGAGCAGTACTTC. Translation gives CASGLVLAGRSSYEQYF.

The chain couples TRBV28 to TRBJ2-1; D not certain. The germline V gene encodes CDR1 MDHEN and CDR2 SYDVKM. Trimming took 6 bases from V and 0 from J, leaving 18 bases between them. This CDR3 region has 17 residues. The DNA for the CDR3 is TGTGCCAGCAGCCCCTTGGCTCCCGGGTCCTCCTACAATGAGCAGTTCTTC. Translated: CASSPLAPGSSYNEQFF.

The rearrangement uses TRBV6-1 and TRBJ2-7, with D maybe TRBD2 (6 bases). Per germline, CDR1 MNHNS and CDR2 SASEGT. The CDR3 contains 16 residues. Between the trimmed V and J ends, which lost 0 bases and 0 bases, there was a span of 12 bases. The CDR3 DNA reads TGTGCCAGCAGTGAAGCCAGCGGGCCCTCCTCCTACGAGCAGTACTTC. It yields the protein CASSEASGPSSYEQYF.

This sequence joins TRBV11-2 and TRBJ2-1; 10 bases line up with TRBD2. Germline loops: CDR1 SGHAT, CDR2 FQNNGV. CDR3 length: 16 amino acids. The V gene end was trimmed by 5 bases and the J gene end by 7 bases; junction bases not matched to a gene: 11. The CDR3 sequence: CASSPIAGGLGNEQFF. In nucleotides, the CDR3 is TGTGCCAGCAGCCCTATAGCGGGAGGCCTTGGGAATGAGCAGTTCTTC.

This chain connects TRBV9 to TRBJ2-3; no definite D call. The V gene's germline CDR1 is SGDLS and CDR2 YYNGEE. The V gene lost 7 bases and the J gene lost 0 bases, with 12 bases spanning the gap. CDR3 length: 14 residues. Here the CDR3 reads CASARGRSTDTQYF. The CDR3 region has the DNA TGTGCCAGCGCTCGCGGTAGAAGCACAGATACGCAGTATTTT.

DNA for the CDR3: TGTGCCAGCAGGGAAAGACAGGGTGGGAACACCGGGGAGCTGTTTTTT. The encoded protein is CASRERQGGNTGELFF. J is TRBJ2-2 and V is TRBV6-1; 7 nucleotides agree with TRBD1. CDR3 size: 16 residues. CDR1 is MNHNS and CDR2 is SASEGT in the germline V gene. V lost 6 bases and J lost 1; bases outside the gene matches: 8.

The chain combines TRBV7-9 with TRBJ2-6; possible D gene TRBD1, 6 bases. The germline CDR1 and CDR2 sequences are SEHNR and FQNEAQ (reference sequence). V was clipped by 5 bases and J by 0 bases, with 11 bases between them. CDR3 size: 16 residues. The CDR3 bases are TGTGCCAGCAGCACTCACAGGGCCTCTGGGGCCAACGTCCTGACTTTC. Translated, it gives CASSTHRASGANVLTF.

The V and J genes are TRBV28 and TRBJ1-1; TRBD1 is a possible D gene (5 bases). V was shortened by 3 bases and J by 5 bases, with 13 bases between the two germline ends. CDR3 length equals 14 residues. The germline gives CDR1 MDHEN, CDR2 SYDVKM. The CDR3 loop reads CASSLSGVWTEAFF. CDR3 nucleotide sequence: TGTGCCAGCAGTTTGTCGGGGGTTTGGACTGAAGCTTTCTTT.

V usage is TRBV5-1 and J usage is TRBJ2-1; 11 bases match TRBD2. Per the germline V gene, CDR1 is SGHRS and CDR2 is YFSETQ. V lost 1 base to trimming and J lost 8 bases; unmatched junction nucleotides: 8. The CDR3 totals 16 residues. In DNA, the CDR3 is TGCGCCAGCAGCTTGAGAACTAGCGGGAGTATGGATGAGCAGTTCTTC. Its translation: CASSLRTSGSMDEQFF.

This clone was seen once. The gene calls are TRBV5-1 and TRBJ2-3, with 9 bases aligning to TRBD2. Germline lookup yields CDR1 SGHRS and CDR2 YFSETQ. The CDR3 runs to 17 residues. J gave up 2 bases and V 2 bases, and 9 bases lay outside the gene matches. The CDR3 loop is CASSLWGLALLTDTQYF. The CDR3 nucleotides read TGCGCCAGCAGCTTATGGGGACTAGCCTTACTCACAGATACGCAGTATTTT.

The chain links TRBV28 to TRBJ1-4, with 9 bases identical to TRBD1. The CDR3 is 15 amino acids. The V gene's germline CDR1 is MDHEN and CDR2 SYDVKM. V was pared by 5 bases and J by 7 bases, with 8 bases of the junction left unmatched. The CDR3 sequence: CASSPQGALGEKLFF. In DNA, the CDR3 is TGTGCCAGCAGTCCACAGGGGGCGCTGGGTGAAAAACTGTTTTTT.

The CDR3 coding sequence is TGTGCCAGCAGCGTAGGGACAGGGTTGAGAACTGAAGCTTTCTTT. This translates into CASSVGTGLRTEAFF. The V gene is TRBV9, the J gene TRBJ1-1, with 8 bases lining up with TRBD1. The germline CDR1 and CDR2 sequences are SGDLS and YYNGEE. The CDR3 contains 15 residues. Trimming at V came to 0 bases and at J to 5 bases, leaving 6 bases not matched to a gene.

The CDR3 sequence: CASSQDPDRALAKNIQYF. DNA for the CDR3: TGCGCCAGCAGCCAAGATCCGGACAGAGCACTAGCCAAAAACATTCAGTACTTC. The gene calls are TRBV4-1 and TRBJ2-4; D possibly corresponds to TRBD1 (6 bases). Trimming took 0 bases from V and 0 from J, leaving 15 bases between them. The germline V gene encodes CDR1 MGHRA and CDR2 YSYEKL. The CDR3 is made up of 18 amino acids.

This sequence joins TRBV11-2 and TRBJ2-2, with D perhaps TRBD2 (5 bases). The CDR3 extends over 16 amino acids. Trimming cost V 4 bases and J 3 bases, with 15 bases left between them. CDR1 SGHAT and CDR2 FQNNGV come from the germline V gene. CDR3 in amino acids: CASSSRGLADTGELFF. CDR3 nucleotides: TGTGCCAGCAGCTCCCGGGGTTTAGCCGACACCGGGGAGCTGTTTTTT.

The CDR3 reads CASSEVVRGTQYF. The CDR3 DNA sequence: TGTGCCAGCAGTGAAGTCGTCCGAGGGACCCAGTACTTC. J is TRBJ2-5 and V is TRBV2; D unresolved. Germline-derived CDR1 and CDR2 are SNHLY and FYNNEI. This CDR3 is 13 amino acids long. Trimming took 1 base from V and 7 from J, leaving 10 bases between them.

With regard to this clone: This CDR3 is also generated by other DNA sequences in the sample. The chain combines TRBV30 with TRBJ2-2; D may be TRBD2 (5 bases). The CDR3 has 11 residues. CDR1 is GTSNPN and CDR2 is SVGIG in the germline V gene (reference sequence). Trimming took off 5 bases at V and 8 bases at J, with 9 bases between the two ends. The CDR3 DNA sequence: TGTGCCTGGGCGAGGAGGGGGGAGCTGTTTTTT. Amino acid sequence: CAWARRGELFF.

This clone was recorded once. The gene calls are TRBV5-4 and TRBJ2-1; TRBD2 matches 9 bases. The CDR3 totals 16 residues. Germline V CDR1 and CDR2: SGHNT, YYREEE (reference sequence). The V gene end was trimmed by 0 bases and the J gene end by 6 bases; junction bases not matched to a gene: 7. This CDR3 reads CASSLVAGGLGNEQFF. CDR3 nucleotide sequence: TGTGCCAGCAGCTTGGTGGCGGGAGGGCTAGGCAATGAGCAGTTCTTC.

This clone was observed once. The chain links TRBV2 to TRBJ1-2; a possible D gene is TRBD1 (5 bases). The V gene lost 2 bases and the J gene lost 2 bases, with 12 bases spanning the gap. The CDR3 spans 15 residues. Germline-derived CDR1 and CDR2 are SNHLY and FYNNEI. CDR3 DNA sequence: TGTGCCAGCAGTGAAAATCAGGGCGCCAACTATGGCTACACCTTC. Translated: CASSENQGANYGYTF.

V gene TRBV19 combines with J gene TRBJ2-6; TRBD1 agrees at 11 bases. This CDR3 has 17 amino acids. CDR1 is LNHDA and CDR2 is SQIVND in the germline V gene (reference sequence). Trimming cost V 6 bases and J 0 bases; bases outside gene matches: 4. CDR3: CASSTGQGGSGANVLTF. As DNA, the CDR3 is TGTGCCAGTAGCACGGGACAGGGGGGCTCTGGGGCCAACGTCCTGACTTTC.

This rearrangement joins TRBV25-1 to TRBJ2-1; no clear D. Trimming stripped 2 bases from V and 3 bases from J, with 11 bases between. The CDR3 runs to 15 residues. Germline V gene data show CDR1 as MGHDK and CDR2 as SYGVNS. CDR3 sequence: CASSELEPIYNEQFF. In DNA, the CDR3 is TGTGCCAGCAGTGAACTAGAACCAATCTACAATGAGCAGTTCTTC.